The 2 T cell receptor beta chains below come from one sample, sequenced in a study of CD8 T cell repertoires and HIV-1 epitope variants. No antigen is known for these receptors. Here immunoSEQ multiplex PCR was the method, and the copy in TCRdb shows in-frame clones only, minus some. This table has about 5,400 clones, roughly 60% appearing once. Sequencing was carried out using cultured CD8+ T cells derived from PBMCs. The receptors originated from a male donor with HIV.

The CDR3 protein is CASSPPRTGRNQPQHF. DNA of the CDR3: TGTGCCAGCAGCCCCCCCCGGACAGGGAGGAATCAGCCCCAGCATTTT. The rearrangement uses TRBV9 and TRBJ1-5; 8 bases align to TRBD1. CDR3 size: 16 residues. CDR1 SGDLS and CDR2 YYNGEE come from the germline V gene. The trim removed 4 bases at V and 4 bases at J, leaving 10 bases unmatched.

The V gene is TRBV4-1, the J gene TRBJ1-2; weak D call: TRBD1 (5 bases). CDR1 MGHRA and CDR2 YSYEKL come from the germline V gene. The CDR3 spans 15 residues. V shed 0 bases and J shed 4 bases, with 12 bases lying between them. CDR3 sequence: CASSQDWGGVYGYTF. In DNA, the CDR3 is TGCGCCAGCAGCCAAGATTGGGGGGGGGTCTATGGCTACACCTTC.